The sample holds a few counts of the clone carrying this T cell receptor beta chain. This CDR3 spans 13 amino acids. Germline V CDR1 and CDR2: MNHNS, SASEGT. Germline trimming cut 5 bases from V and 5 bases from J; bases unmatched to any gene: 3. Vbeta (60) and Jbeta (13) primers were used in the PCR. Libraries were prepared by immunoSEQ multiplex PCR; TCRdb keeps only in-frame clonotypes and omits some of them. This sample yields 200,000 to 250,000 clones, of which approximately 78% are seen a single time; 2.9% belongs to the top ten. These data originate in a study of cytomegalovirus exposure and HLA in healthy donors.

Source material: PBMCs. The TCR was taken from a man between 25 and 39 years old in good health and CMV-seronegative. J is TRBJ2-1 and V is TRBV6-1; 7 bases are a match to TRBD1. CDR3 coding DNA: TGTGCCAGCAGTTGGGACAGCAACAATGAGCAGTTCTTC. It encodes CASSWDSNNEQFF.